This section outlines one TCR beta chain sequence together with its context. Its specificity is unknown. These data belong to a study of cytomegalovirus exposure and HLA in healthy donors. Study at large: It was reported in a later analysis that the 100 to 150 validation repertoires used the same platform as the 550 to 850 first-cohort repertoires.

The study, taken as a whole, reports: Most TCR sequences were uncommon, yet certain public TCRs appeared in many donors. A few chains linked to CMV were shown in vitro to be specific for CMV antigens. Some TCR beta chains (164 of them) were listed as cytomegalovirus-associated.

Here immunoSEQ multiplex PCR was the method, and the copy in TCRdb shows in-frame clones only, minus some. The data contain tens of thousands of clones, approximately 88% of them seen just once; the ten biggest clones take up around an eighth. V lost 0 bases, J lost 4 bases, and 12 bases lay in between. The CDR3 is made up of 15 amino acids. Germline CDR1 reads MNHEY; CDR2 reads SMNVEV (reference sequence). This rearrangement joins TRBV27 to TRBJ1-2; D perhaps matches TRBD1 (5 bases). This receptor was obtained from a woman aged 18-30 years in good health and CMV-seropositive. Source material: PBMCs. CDR3 sequence reads: CASSLSLGGVYGYTF. CDR3 in DNA: TGTGCCAGCAGTTTATCTTTGGGGGGGGTCTATGGCTACACCTTC.